Reported below is one T cell receptor beta chain. No antigen is known for it. Blood DNA came from all available leukocytes, not a fixed cell number. These data are taken from a study of human thymus T cells. Study conclusions and caveats: In thymic and blood repertoires alike, V and J usage looked biased.

Germline lookup yields CDR1 ENHRY and CDR2 SYGVKD. This CDR3 has 13 residues. V was shortened by 0 bases and J by 2 bases, with 4 bases between the two germline ends. Some clones are missing from TCRdb's copy, which holds only in-frame ones; the method was immunoSEQ multiplex PCR. The data hold tens of thousands of clones, with 94% observed a single time. This receptor was identified in a boy in the first two years of life with a congenital heart defect but otherwise immunologically healthy. The V call is TRBV10-3, the J call TRBJ1-2; D gene uncertain. Material for sequencing was blood. The CDR3 coding sequence is TGTGCCATCAGTGAGTCACAAAACTATGGCTACACCTTC. This sequence encodes CAISESQNYGYTF.